This TCR beta chain stems from a study of cytomegalovirus exposure and HLA in healthy donors. Findings of the study overall: V- and J-gene trimming of TCR beta was linked (in a later analysis) to a missense DCLRE1C variant.

As regards this clone: Its antigen remains unknown.

This CDR3 has 13 amino acids. The V end was cut by 4 bases, the J end by 7 bases, with 15 bases between. The germline gives CDR1 SGHRS, CDR2 YFSETQ. The PCR employed 60 Vbeta primers together with 13 Jbeta primers. Using immunoSEQ multiplex PCR, the repertoire was profiled, and TCRdb retains in-frame clones only, with some absent. The repertoire holds about 120,000 clones, with 55% to 65% as singletons. The genes are TRBV5-1 and TRBJ2-7; tentatively, D is TRBD2 (6 bases). The TCR originated in a man aged 40-50 years in good health and CMV-seropositive. Material: PBMCs. This chain's CDR3 is CASSTQGLSEQYF. As DNA, the CDR3 is TGCGCCAGCAGCACCCAAGGACTAAGTGAGCAGTACTTC. Looking up the rest from reference TRBV5-1 and TRBJ2-7 gives the full variable domain: KAGVTQTPRYLIKTRGQQVTLSCSPISGHRSVSWYQQTPGQGLQFLFEYFSETQRNKGNFPGRFSGRQFSNSRSEMNVSTLELGDSALYLCASSTQGLSEQYFGPGTRLTVT.